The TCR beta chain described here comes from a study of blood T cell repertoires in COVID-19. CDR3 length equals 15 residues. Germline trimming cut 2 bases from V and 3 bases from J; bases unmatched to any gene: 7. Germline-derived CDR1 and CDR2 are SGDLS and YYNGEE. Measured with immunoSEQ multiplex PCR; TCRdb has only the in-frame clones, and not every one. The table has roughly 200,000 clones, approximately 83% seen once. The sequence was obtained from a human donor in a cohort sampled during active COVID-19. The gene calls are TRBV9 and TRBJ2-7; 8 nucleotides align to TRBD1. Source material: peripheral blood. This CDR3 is CASSVGQGYYYEQYF. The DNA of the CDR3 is TGTGCCAGCAGCGTCGGACAGGGTTACTACTACGAGCAGTACTTC.